In this sample, the clone carrying this T cell receptor (gamma chain) turned up a few times. Its antigen is as yet unknown. A far larger clone differs by one base, so this is likely a read error. Other DNA sequences in this specimen translate into the identical CDR3. The data were taken from a study of γδ T cells in repeated Plasmodium falciparum infection. About the research overall: Each infection was followed by sampling at 21 days, plus baseline and some pre-infection draws. Study-level findings and limits: Repeated controlled infections reportedly drove waves of new clonotype selection in Vdelta2-negative, mostly Vdelta1+, gammadelta repertoires. Many TCRgamma sequences overlapped between individuals in stable Vgamma9/Vdelta2+ repertoires.

Bulk repertoires came from Vgamma9/Vdelta2+ or Vdelta2-negative gammadelta T cells flow-sorted from PBMC. Both TRG and TRD chains were sequenced from each sorted sample. TCRdb made new clone calls on the multiplex PCR reads using CATT. The sample has approximately 26,000 gamma-chain clones, about 3% seen once. V dropped 9 bases and J dropped 7; count of bases not matched to a gene: 51. Germline assignment: CDR1 GITISATS and CDR2 ISYDGTV (reference sequence). The CDR3 is 25 residues long. Sequencing was carried out using gamma-delta T cells from blood. The chain employs TRGV9 and TRGJ1 or TRGJ2. TCRdb carries no J gene annotation; the J gene was assigned here by matching the DNA with germline. The sequence came from a pool of human donors (malaria-infected and uninfected, not separated). The CDR3 protein is CALDSLRGLLPCNKFEHGAYYKKLF. Here the CDR3 DNA reads TGTGCCTTGGATTCTTTGCGGGGCTTGTTACCTTGTAATAAGTTCGAACATGGTGCTTACTATAAGAAACTCTTT.